This T cell receptor (beta chain) came from a study of graft-versus-host responses after intestinal transplantation. Whole-study results and caveats: The study found high graft-versus-host to host-versus-graft clonal ratios in allografts of patients with graft-donor T cell macrochimerism.

The CDR3 is 14 residues long. J was trimmed by 5 bases and V by 3 bases; bases with no gene match: 7. The germline CDR1 and CDR2 sequences are SGDLS and YYNGEE. Note on this clone: No antigen is known for it.

Assay used: immunoSEQ multiplex PCR; TCRdb lists only in-frame clones, some missing. The data hold 85,000 to 90,000 clones, with around 86% observed a single time. J is TRBJ2-7 and V is TRBV9; the match to TRBD1 covers 8 bases. The source material was unstimulated CD8+ T cells sorted from spleen or lymph node cells, sampled before intestinal transplant. This sequence was found in a human donor who received an intestinal transplant. For the CDR3, the DNA is TGTGCCAGCAGCGACTGGGACAGGCCGAACGAGCAGTACTTC. As protein: CASSDWDRPNEQYF.